This record looks at one TCR beta chain sequence and its context. One entry per CDR3 protein results from TCRdb running MiXCR on the RACE reads. Of roughly 40,000 distinct CDR3 sequences listed, 9.5% to 15% were seen once; the top ten hold 2% to 2.5%. The time point is: patch test 3, about 24 weeks after DPC sensitization. Treatment in this sample: therapeutic diphenylcyclopropenone sensitization with weekly scalp DPC. The total RNA was obtained from whole blood that was not fractionated. At every patch-test visit, blood was drawn before the patch test was applied. Participating donors were patients with alopecia, aged 18 to 70 years, considered appropriate candidates for DPC. Germline lookup yields CDR1 SGDLS and CDR2 YYNGEE. The CDR3 extends over 15 amino acids. V was cut by 0 bases and J by 3 bases, with 11 bases left in between. The data stem from a study of human T cells and chemical hapten exposure. Study-wide background: 2% DPC applied to an approximately 2 cm by approximately 2 cm arm area sensitized donors. The study lasted 20 to 25 weeks, and patients were dosed weekly with diphenylcyclopropenone on the scalp throughout.

Source: whole blood, taken in connection with sensitization to the hapten diphenylcyclopropenone (DPC). The sequence was obtained from a woman in her thirties or forties with alopecia areata. Some clones in this sample may be carry-over from other donors' samples. The chain recombines TRBV9 with TRBJ2-3; D might be TRBD1 or TRBD2, each matching 6 bases. CDR3 amino acids: CASSVGQGRTDTQYF. As DNA, the CDR3 is TGTGCCAGCAGCGTAGGGCAGGGGAGGACAGATACGCAGTATTTT.